This TCR beta chain came from a study of cytomegalovirus exposure and HLA in healthy donors. Turning to the study itself: The same platform was used for the 90 to 150 validation repertoires and the roughly 640 first-cohort repertoires, a later analysis reported. Findings of the study overall: Within the 95 to 150 validation repertoires, first-cohort TCR clusters tended to co-occur, according to a later analysis.

Sequencing was performed with immunoSEQ multiplex PCR; in TCRdb, only in-frame clones are kept and a portion is missing. The table shows some 160,000 clones, with approximately 90% occurring only once. The donors were members of the validation cohort, which comprised 120 subjects and was separate from the first cohort of roughly 700 subjects. A word on this clone: The antigen is not known.

The CDR3 runs 17 residues. Per germline, CDR1 MGHDK and CDR2 SYGVNS. With 0 bases removed from V and 1 base from J, the gap between germline ends came to 12 bases. The chain couples TRBV25-1 to TRBJ2-2; a weak D match, TRBD2 (5 bases). This TCR came from a man aged 18 to 30 in good health and CMV-seronegative. Sequencing was done on a sample of PBMCs. CDR3 protein: CASSEYSGGQNTGELFF. CDR3 coding DNA: TGTGCCAGCAGTGAATACTCGGGCGGGCAGAACACCGGGGAGCTGTTTTTT.